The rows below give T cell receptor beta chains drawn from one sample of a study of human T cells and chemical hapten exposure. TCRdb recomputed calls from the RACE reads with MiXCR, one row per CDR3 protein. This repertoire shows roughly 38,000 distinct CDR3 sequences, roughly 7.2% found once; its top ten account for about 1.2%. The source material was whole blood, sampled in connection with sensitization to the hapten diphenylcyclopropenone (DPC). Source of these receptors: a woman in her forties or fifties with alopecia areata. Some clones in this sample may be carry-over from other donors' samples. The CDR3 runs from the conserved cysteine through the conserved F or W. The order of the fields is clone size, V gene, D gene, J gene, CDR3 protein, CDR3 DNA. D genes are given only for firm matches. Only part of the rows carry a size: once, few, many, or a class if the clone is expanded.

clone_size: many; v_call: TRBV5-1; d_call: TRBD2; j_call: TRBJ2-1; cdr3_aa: CASSLVLAAQQFF; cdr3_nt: TGCGCCAGCAGCTTGGTACTAGCGGCCCAGCAGTTCTTC
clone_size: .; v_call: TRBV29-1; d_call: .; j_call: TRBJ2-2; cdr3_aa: CSVRGAGELFF; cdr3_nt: TGCAGCGTCAGGGGGGCAGGGGAGCTGTTTTTT
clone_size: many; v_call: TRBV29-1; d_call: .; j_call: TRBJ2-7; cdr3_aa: CSARGGASHEQYF; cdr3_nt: TGCAGCGCGAGAGGGGGGGCCTCCCACGAGCAGTACTTC
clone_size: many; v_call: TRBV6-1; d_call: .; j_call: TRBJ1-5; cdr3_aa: CASGRNQPQHF; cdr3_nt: TGTGCCAGCGGGCGCAATCAGCCCCAGCATTTT
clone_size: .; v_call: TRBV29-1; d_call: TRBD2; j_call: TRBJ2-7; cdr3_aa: CSVVSGRANEQYF; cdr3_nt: TGCAGCGTTGTTAGCGGGAGAGCAAACGAGCAGTACTTC
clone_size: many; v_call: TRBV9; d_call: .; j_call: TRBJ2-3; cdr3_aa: CASSVGESTDTQYF; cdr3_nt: TGTGCCAGCAGCGTAGGCGAGAGCACAGATACGCAGTATTTT
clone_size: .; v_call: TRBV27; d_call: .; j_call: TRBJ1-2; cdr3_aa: CASRPDRIFGYGYTF; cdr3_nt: TGTGCCAGCAGACCTGACAGGATTTTCGGCTATGGCTACACCTTC
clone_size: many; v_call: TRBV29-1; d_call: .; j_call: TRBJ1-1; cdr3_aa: CSVETGNTEAFF; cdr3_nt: TGCAGCGTGGAGACAGGGAACACTGAAGCTTTCTTT
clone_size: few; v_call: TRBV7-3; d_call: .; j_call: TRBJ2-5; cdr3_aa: CASSSGRARETQYF; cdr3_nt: TGTGCCAGCAGCTCCGGGCGGGCTCGAGAGACCCAGTACTTC
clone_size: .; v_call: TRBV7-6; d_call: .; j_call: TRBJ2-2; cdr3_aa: CASSPRGRANTGELFF; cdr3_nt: TGTGCCAGCAGCCCGAGGGGCAGAGCGAACACCGGGGAGCTGTTTTTT
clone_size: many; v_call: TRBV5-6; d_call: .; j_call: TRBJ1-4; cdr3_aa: CASSYRATNEKLFF; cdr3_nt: TGTGCCAGCAGCTACAGGGCAACTAATGAAAAACTGTTTTTT
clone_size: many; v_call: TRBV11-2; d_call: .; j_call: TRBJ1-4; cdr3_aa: CASSLEGFSREGEKLFF; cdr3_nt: TGTGCCAGCAGCTTAGAAGGTTTTTCGCGGGAGGGAGAAAAACTGTTTTTT